What follows describes a single T cell receptor (beta chain). Its antigen remains unidentified. Mismatch with germline at one junction end may stem from a read error. The missing CDR3 end, 3 residues past where the read stops, is filled in from the germline J gene. The CDR1 and CDR2 encoded by the germline V gene are LGHNA and YNFKEQ. Taken from cysteine to phenylalanine, the CDR3 has 16 residues. The 39 bases shown cover part of the CDR3, and their frame starts at base 1. These data originate in a study of Tregs in tolerant kidney transplant recipients (dated by TCRdb to about 2019). As for the study more broadly: The study used TCRbeta sequencing to identify donor-specific regulatory T cells before combined kidney and bone marrow transplantation, then tracked those cells after transplant. Here is what the overall study found, with its caveats: Because the PCR primers were changed over time for some patients, nucleotide-level comparison could not be performed across the samples from those patients. Because only a small number of patients were included, the study had limitations, and the results will need to be validated in larger populations as well as under other immunosuppression protocols. Donor-specific Treg expansion was found to exceed global Treg expansion in tolerant patients, suggesting antigen-driven rather than nonspecific expansion. Expanding Tregs with activated donor B cells appeared to identify the most biologically relevant and donor-specific TCRbeta repertoire. Although technical replication error seemed to be minimal, the question of biological reproducibility was not addressed directly.

For TCRbeta CDR3 sequencing, genomic DNA from the sorted cells was extracted using the QIAGEN DNeasy Blood and Tissue Kit. Through immunoSEQ, high-throughput TCRbeta CDR3 sequencing was done commercially, including PCR amplification with internal controls and bias correction. Per the source publication's procedure: A unique productive TCRbeta sequence was defined by the CDR3 nucleotide sequence when primers matched, and otherwise by the CDR3 amino acid sequence together with the Vbeta and Jbeta genes. To correct sorting error, sequences shared between sorted populations at a frequency ratio of 2:1 or less were removed; the rest were assigned to the higher population. Sequences were defined as donor-reactive when expanded at least 5-fold in CFSE-low cells versus unstimulated cells and present at a frequency of at least 0.01% in CFSE-low cells. Jensen-Shannon divergence, calculated on the top 100 TCRbeta sequences ranked by frequency, was used to quantify repertoire divergence. For samples with multiple sequencing runs, sorting error was corrected separately for each run before the runs were pooled. The clones in this table, taken by TCRdb from immuneACCESS, are in-frame only. Not every clone is retained; where verified, under half of the shortfall comes from an unresolved V gene, and the cause of the rest is unknown. That table is the source of V, J and clone size, and D and trimming were worked out from the DNA. The sample table records about 31,000 clones. 1.8% of the sample is held by the ten biggest clonotypes.

Related donors were used in the transplants with nonmyeloablative bone marrow transplantation, and mixed chimerism was transient in the human trials. Thawed PBMCs were FACS-sorted into unstimulated Tregs (CD4+CD25+CD127-), CD4+ non-Tregs (CD4+CD25-), CD4 cells and CD8 cells. The patients were 4 recipients of combined kidney and bone marrow transplants from the ITN036ST trial, and samples were available only for these trial subjects. Healthy control blood was separated into PBMCs by Ficoll density gradient and cryopreserved, and patient PBMCs were collected both before and after transplant. The material sequenced was CD4+ T cells from blood (PBMCs), taken 24 months after the transplant. The chain joins TRBV4-2 to TRBJ2-5, and TRBD2 matches 11 of the central bases. This clonotype originated in a human patient who received a combined kidney and bone marrow transplant. After a transplant, some T cells may be the graft donor's own cells. The covered CDR3 bases are TGCGCCAGCAGCCAACAACTAGCGGGAGACGGTGAGACC. It is translated as CASSQQLAGDGET. The full CDR3 is CASSQQLAGDGETQYF.